The rows below give T cell receptor beta chains drawn from one sample of a study of cytomegalovirus exposure and HLA in healthy donors. Only in-frame clones appear in the TCRdb table, and some are missing; sequencing was by immunoSEQ multiplex PCR. The sample contains 100,000 to 150,000 clones, less than 85% of which appear only once. Sequencing was done on a sample of PBMCs. The receptor set was obtained from a man between 18 and 29 years old in good health and CMV-seropositive. Both conserved end residues are part of each CDR3. Fields, in order: D gene, V gene, CDR3 length, clone size, J gene, CDR3 DNA, CDR3 protein. D genes are given only for firm matches. Clone size, where shown, is once, few, many, or a class for clones that have expanded.

>TRBD1|TRBV9|16|-|TRBJ2-1
TGTGCCAGCAGCTCCAGTATGAGGGGGCCCTACAATGAGCAGTTCTTC
CASSSSMRGPYNEQFF
>-|TRBV5-6|16|-|TRBJ2-1
TGTGCCAGCAGTAGCTTTATCCTAGCGTCAAACAATGAGCAGTTCTTC
CASSSFILASNNEQFF
>-|TRBV5-1|15|-|TRBJ1-4
TGCGCCAGCAGCTTGGGACAGTCAGGAAATGAAAAACTGTTTTTT
CASSLGQSGNEKLFF
>-|TRBV6-5|13|few|TRBJ2-4
TGTGCCAGCAGTCCACAGGGAGTAAACATTCAGTACTTC
CASSPQGVNIQYF
>TRBD1|TRBV9|13|-|TRBJ1-4
TGTGCCAGCAGTCAAGACAGGGATGAAAAACTGTTTTTT
CASSQDRDEKLFF
>TRBD1|TRBV27|13|once|TRBJ1-5
TGTGCCAGCAGTTTAGACAGGGGTCAGCCCCAGCATTTT
CASSLDRGQPQHF
>-|TRBV6-6|11|few|TRBJ1-3
TGTGCCAGCAGTTACGTAGACACCATATATTTT
CASSYVDTIYF
>-|TRBV28|12|-|TRBJ2-3
TGTGCCAGCAGCCATCAGGGGGATACGCAGTATTTT
CASSHQGDTQYF
>TRBD1|TRBV28|14|-|TRBJ2-7
TGTGCCAGCAGGAGGACAGGGGTCGCCTACGAGCAGTACTTC
CASRRTGVAYEQYF
>-|TRBV7-9|14|-|TRBJ1-6
TGTGCCAGCAGCTTAGGAGGAGTAGATTCACCCCTCCACTTT
CASSLGGVDSPLHF
>-|TRBV5-1|16|-|TRBJ1-5
TGCGCCAGCAGCTTGGATCAAGAGGGTCTCGATCAGCCCCAGCATTTT
CASSLDQEGLDQPQHF
>TRBD2|TRBV4-1|15|-|TRBJ2-5
TGCGCCAGCAGCCAAGGGACCGGGGGAGGGGAGACCCAGTACTTC
CASSQGTGGGETQYF
>-|TRBV4-1|18|-|TRBJ2-5
TGCGCCAGCAGCCAAGATCTCTACGGGACAAGGGTACAAGAGACCCAGTACTTC
CASSQDLYGTRVQETQYF
>TRBD1|TRBV7-9|15|few|TRBJ2-7
TGTGCCAGCAGCCGCACGCCGGGACAGTCCTACGAGCAGTACTTC
CASSRTPGQSYEQYF
>-|TRBV6-6|13|once|TRBJ1-3
TGTGCCAGCAGTACCACAGGGGGAAACACCATATATTTT
CASSTTGGNTIYF
>TRBD2|TRBV28|14|-|TRBJ2-7
TGTGCCAGCAGGTTAGCGGGGGGGCTGAACGAGCAGTACTTC
CASRLAGGLNEQYF
>-|TRBV21-1|19|-|TRBJ1-4
TGTGCCAGCAGCAAAGCGAGGGGGCCGAGGTTTAGTATCTTGGAAAAACTGTTTTTT
CASSKARGPRFSILEKLFF
>TRBD1|TRBV4-1|16|-|TRBJ2-1
TGCGCCAGCAGCCAGGCCGGGACAGGGGATTACAATGAGCAGTTCTTC
CASSQAGTGDYNEQFF
>TRBD1|TRBV5-1|16|once|TRBJ2-7
TGCGCCAGCAGCCCGGCGACAGGGCTAAGCTCCTACGAGCAGTACTTC
CASSPATGLSSYEQYF
>-|TRBV19|15|-|TRBJ2-7
TGTGCCAGTACCGAGTCGACAGGCGGATCCTACGAGCAGTACTTC
CASTESTGGSYEQYF
>-|TRBV29-1|11|-|TRBJ1-1
TGCAGCGTTGTGGCGAACACTGAAGCTTTCTTT
CSVVANTEAFF
>-|TRBV29-1|16|-|TRBJ1-2
TGCAGCGTTGAGCTTCCGGGACTAGCCCCTACTTATGGCTACACCTTC
CSVELPGLAPTYGYTF
>TRBD2|TRBV28|12|-|TRBJ2-2
TGTGCCAGCACCTGGGGGGGCGGGGAGCTGTTTTTT
CASTWGGGELFF
>-|TRBV10-1|13|-|TRBJ2-5
TGCGCCAGCAGTGACCGCCTCAGAGAGACCCAGTACTTC
CASSDRLRETQYF
>TRBD1|TRBV18|18|-|TRBJ2-6
TGTGCCAGCTCACCAGGGGCAGGGGGCGCTTCTGGGGCCAACGTCCTGACTTTC
CASSPGAGGASGANVLTF
>TRBD1|TRBV5-4|14|-|TRBJ1-1
TGTGCCAGCAGCTTGGGGGACAGGGACACTGAAGCTTTCTTT
CASSLGDRDTEAFF
>TRBD1|TRBV29-1|12|-|TRBJ2-3
TGCAGCACGACAGGGAACACAGATACGCAGTATTTT
CSTTGNTDTQYF
>TRBD1|TRBV9|15|-|TRBJ1-5
TGTGCCAGCAGCGGTCCCGGGACAGGGTACCAGCCCCAGCATTTT
CASSGPGTGYQPQHF
>-|TRBV20-1|11|-|TRBJ2-3
TGCAGTGCCCTGGCGGCAGATACGCAGTATTTT
CSALAADTQYF
>-|TRBV7-3|15|-|TRBJ2-3
TGTGCCAGCAGCTTCGCCGCCGGGACTGGGGATACGCAGTATTTT
CASSFAAGTGDTQYF
>-|TRBV6-1|14|few|TRBJ2-2
TGTGCCAGCACCGAGGTTACCGGGACCGGGGAGCTGTTTTTT
CASTEVTGTGELFF
>TRBD2|TRBV19|17|-|TRBJ2-7
TGTGCCAGTAGCCGACCGGGGGGGAATACTCCGACCTACGAGCAGTACTTC
CASSRPGGNTPTYEQYF
>TRBD1|TRBV28|14|-|TRBJ2-1
TGTGCCAGCAAACAGGGGAGCTCCTACAATGAGCAGTTCTTC
CASKQGSSYNEQFF
>TRBD1|TRBV5-1|17|-|TRBJ1-5
TGCGCCAGCAGCTTGGCCCCACTGGGACAGCTCAATCAGCCCCAGCATTTT
CASSLAPLGQLNQPQHF
>-|TRBV10-1|13|-|TRBJ1-2
TGCGCCAGCAAGGAACAGGGAAACTATGGCTACACCTTC
CASKEQGNYGYTF
>TRBD2|TRBV6-1|16|-|TRBJ2-3
TGTGCCAGCAGTGAAGGTGATTGGACTAGCGGGGCGACCCAGTATTTT
CASSEGDWTSGATQYF
>TRBD2|TRBV19|15|few|TRBJ2-3
TGTGCCAGTAGTGGTGCCCGGGGGGGCACAGATACGCAGTATTTT
CASSGARGGTDTQYF
>-|TRBV11-2|12|few|TRBJ2-5
TGTGCCAGCAGCCCCGACCAGGGGACCCAGTACTTC
CASSPDQGTQYF
>-|TRBV7-9|13|-|TRBJ1-1
TGTGCCAGCAGGCTACCCATGAACACTGAAGCTTTCTTT
CASRLPMNTEAFF
>TRBD2|TRBV27|16|-|TRBJ2-1
TGTGCCAGCAGTTTGATCCGGGGGGGCGGGTACAATGAGCAGTTCTTC
CASSLIRGGGYNEQFF
>-|TRBV19|12|-|TRBJ2-7
TGTGCCAGTGGACAGTTTTCCTACGAGCAGTACTTC
CASGQFSYEQYF
>-|TRBV4-2|16|few|TRBJ2-5
TGTGCCAGCAGCCAAGATCCAGCGGACCCTCGAGAGACCCAGTACTTC
CASSQDPADPRETQYF
>-|TRBV10-3|13|-|TRBJ2-6
TGTGCCATCAAGGGAGAGGGGGCCAACGTCCTGACTTTC
CAIKGEGANVLTF
>TRBD2|TRBV7-8|17|few|TRBJ2-2
TGTGCCAGCAGCTCGAACGATGGGGGGGTAAGGGCCGGGGAGCTGTTTTTT
CASSSNDGGVRAGELFF
>TRBD1|TRBV28|14|once|TRBJ1-4
TGTGCCAGCAGTTCGACAGGGTCTGTTGAAAAACTGTTTTTT
CASSSTGSVEKLFF
>TRBD1|TRBV5-1|17|-|TRBJ1-1
TGCGCCAGCAGCTTGCGGACCGGGACAGTGATAAACACTGAAGCTTTCTTT
CASSLRTGTVINTEAFF
>-|TRBV4-1|16|-|TRBJ1-2
TGCGCCAGCACCCGAACGTGGACGGACTCTAACTATGGCTACACCTTC
CASTRTWTDSNYGYTF
>TRBD1|TRBV27|14|-|TRBJ1-1
TGTGCCAGCAGTACCCGGACAGGGGGCTGGGGAGCTTTCTTT
CASSTRTGGWGAFF
>TRBD1|TRBV7-9|13|few|TRBJ1-1
TGTGCCAGCAGCCCCAGGGGGCGGGTTGAAGCTTTCTTT
CASSPRGRVEAFF
>-|TRBV2|13|-|TRBJ2-2
TGTGCCAGCACCGGGCAGGGGACCGGGGAGCTGTTTTTT
CASTGQGTGELFF
>TRBD1|TRBV27|14|-|TRBJ2-1
TGTGCCAGCCGAGACAGGGAAACCTACAATGAGCAGTTCTTC
CASRDRETYNEQFF
>TRBD2|TRBV7-3|17|-|TRBJ2-2
TGTGCCAGCAGCTTACTAGCGGGGGGCCCAAACACCGGGGAGCTGTTTTTT
CASSLLAGGPNTGELFF
>-|TRBV6-5|15|-|TRBJ2-7
TGTGCCAGCAGTTACTCGATAGGGGTTTCCTACGAGCAGTACTTC
CASSYSIGVSYEQYF
>-|TRBV7-8|14|-|TRBJ2-7
TGTGCCAGCAGCCAACGCGCACAGGGCTACGAGCAGTACTTC
CASSQRAQGYEQYF
>-|TRBV11-3|12|-|TRBJ2-7
TGTGCCAGCAGCTTATATGCGGGGGAGCAGTACTTC
CASSLYAGEQYF
>TRBD1|TRBV2|13|-|TRBJ2-5
TGTGCCAGCGCTACAGGGGCGCAAGAGACCCAGTACTTC
CASATGAQETQYF
>TRBD2|TRBV12-5|15|once|TRBJ2-3
TGTGCTAGTGGTTCGGGGGGGGGTTTGGAAGATACGCAGTATTTT
CASGSGGGLEDTQYF
>-|TRBV7-9|13|-|TRBJ1-1
TGTGCCAGCAGCTTATTAGAACGCACTGAAGCTTTCTTT
CASSLLERTEAFF
>TRBD1|TRBV5-6|17|-|TRBJ1-1
TGTGCCAGCAGCTTGGGCAGGGGGCGGCTTATGAACACTGAAGCTTTCTTT
CASSLGRGRLMNTEAFF
>TRBD2|TRBV5-1|17|-|TRBJ2-1
TGCGCCAGCAGCTTCTTGATTGAACAGCGGGGTGGCAATGAGCAGTTCTTC
CASSFLIEQRGGNEQFF